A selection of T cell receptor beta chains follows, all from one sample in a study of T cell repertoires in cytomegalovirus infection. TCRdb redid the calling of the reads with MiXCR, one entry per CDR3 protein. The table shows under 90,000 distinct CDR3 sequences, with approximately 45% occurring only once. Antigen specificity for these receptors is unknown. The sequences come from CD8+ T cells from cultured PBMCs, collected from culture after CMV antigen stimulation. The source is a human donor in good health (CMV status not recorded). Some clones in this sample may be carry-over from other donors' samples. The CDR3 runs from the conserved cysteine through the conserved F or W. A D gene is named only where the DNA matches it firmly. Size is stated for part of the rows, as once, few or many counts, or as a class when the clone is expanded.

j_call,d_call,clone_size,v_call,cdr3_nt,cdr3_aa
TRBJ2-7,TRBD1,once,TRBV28,TGTGCCAGCAGTCTACAGGGGAGCACCTACGAGCAGTACTTC,CASSLQGSTYEQYF
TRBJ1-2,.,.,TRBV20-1,TGCAGTGCCGCCTGGGGGGGACATGGCTACACCTTC,CSAAWGGHGYTF
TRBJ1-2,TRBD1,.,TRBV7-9,TGTGCCAGCAGCGCAGGGGGCTATGGCTACACCTTC,CASSAGGYGYTF
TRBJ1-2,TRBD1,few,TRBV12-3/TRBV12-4,TGTGCCAGCAGCTATAACAGGGGGCAAGAAGGCTACACCTTC,CASSYNRGQEGYTF
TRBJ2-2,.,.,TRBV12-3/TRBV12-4,TGTGCCAGCAGTTCTCGGGAGTTTAACACCGGGGAGCTGTTTTTT,CASSSREFNTGELFF
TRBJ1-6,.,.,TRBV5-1,TGCGCCAGCAGCTTGGAGGGGGGAACCTATAATTCACCCCTCCACTTT,CASSLEGGTYNSPLHF
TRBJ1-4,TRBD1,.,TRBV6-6,TGTGCCAGCGAGACGTGGCAGGGGGCGGAACAGGGTGAAAAACTGTTTTTT,CASETWQGAEQGEKLFF
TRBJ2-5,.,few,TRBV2,TGTGCCAGCAGTGAATCGGAGGGAGGTGGGCAAGAGACCCAGTACTTC,CASSESEGGGQETQYF
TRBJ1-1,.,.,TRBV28,TGTGCCAGCAGTTTATCCCTCCGACAGAACACTGAAGCTTTCTTT,CASSLSLRQNTEAFF
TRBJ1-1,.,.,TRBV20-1,TGCAGTGTCTTGAGGGTAGGGGAGGGCAGGAACACTGAAGCTTTCTTT,CSVLRVGEGRNTEAFF